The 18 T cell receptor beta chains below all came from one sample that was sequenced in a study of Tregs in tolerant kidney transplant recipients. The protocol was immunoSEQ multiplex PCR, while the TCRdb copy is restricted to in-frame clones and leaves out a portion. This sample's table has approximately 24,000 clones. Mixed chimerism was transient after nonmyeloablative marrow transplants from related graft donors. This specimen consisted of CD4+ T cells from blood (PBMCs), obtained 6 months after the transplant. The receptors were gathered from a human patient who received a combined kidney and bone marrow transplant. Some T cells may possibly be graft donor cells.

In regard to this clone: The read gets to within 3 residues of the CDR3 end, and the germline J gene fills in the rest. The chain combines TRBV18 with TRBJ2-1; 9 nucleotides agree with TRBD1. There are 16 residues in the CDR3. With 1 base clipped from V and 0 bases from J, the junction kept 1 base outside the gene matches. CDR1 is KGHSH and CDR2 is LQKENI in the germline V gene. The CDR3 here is CASSPRTGVSYNEQFF. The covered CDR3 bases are TGTGCCAGCTCACCACGGACAGGGGTCTCCTACAATGAG.

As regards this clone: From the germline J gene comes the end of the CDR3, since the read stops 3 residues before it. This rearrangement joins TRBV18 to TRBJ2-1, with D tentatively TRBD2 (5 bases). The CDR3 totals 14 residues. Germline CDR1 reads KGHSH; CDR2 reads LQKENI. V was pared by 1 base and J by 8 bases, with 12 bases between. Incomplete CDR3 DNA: TGTGCCAGCTCACCACGCATAGGACTGGATGAG. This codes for CASSPRIGLDE. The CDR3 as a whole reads CASSPRIGLDEQFF.

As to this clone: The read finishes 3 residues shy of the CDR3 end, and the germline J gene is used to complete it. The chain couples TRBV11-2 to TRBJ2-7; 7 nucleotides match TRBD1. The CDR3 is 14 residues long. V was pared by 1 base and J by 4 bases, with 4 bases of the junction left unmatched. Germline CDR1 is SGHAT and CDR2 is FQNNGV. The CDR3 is CASSLGKGAYEQYF. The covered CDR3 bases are TGTGCCAGCAGCTTAGGCAAGGGGGCTTACGAG.

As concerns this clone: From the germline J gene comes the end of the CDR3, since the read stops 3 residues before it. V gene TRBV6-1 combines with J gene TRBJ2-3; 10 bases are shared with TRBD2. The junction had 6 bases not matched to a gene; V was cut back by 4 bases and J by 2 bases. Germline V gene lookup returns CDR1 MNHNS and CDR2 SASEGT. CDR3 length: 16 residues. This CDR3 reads CASSGNSGGYTDTQYF. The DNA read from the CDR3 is TGTGCCAGCAGTGGAAATAGCGGGGGGTACACAGATACG.

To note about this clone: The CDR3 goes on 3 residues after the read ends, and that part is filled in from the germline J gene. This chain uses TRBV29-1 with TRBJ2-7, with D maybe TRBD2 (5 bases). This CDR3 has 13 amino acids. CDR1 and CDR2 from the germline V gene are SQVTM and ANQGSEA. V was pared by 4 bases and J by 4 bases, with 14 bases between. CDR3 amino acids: CSVGSGFGYEQYF. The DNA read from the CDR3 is TGCAGCGTTGGATCGGGGTTTGGTTACGAG.

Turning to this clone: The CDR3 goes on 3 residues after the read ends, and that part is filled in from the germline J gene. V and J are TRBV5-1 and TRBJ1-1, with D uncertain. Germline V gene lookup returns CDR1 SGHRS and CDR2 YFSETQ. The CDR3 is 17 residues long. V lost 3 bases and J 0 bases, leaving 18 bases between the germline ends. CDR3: CASSSLVGLLMNTEAFF. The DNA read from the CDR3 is TGCGCCAGCAGCTCCCTCGTTGGGCTTCTGATGAACACTGAA.

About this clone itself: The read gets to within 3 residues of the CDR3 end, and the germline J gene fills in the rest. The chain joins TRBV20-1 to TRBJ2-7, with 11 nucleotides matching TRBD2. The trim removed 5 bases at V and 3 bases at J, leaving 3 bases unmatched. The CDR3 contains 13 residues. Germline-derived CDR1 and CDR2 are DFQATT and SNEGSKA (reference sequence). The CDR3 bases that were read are TGCAGTGCTGGGACTAGCGGAGTCTACGAG. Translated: CSAGTSGVYE. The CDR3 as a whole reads CSAGTSGVYEQYF.

CDR3 residues: CATSREIRATNEKLFF. The DNA read from the CDR3 is TGTGCCACCAGCAGAGAGATCAGAGCAACTAATGAAAAA. V usage is TRBV15 and J usage is TRBJ1-4; D is undetermined. The read terminates 3 residues ahead of where the CDR3 ends, so the germline J gene completes it. V dropped 0 bases and J dropped 0 bases, with 8 bases sitting between them. This CDR3 comprises 16 residues. Germline lookup yields CDR1 LNHNV and CDR2 YYDKDF (reference sequence).

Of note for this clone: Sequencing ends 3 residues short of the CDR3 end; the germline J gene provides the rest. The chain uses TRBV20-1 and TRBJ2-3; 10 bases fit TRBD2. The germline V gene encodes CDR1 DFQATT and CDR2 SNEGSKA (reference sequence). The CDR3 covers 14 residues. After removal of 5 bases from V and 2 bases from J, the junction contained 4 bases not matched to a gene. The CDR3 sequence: CSARLAGVTDTQYF. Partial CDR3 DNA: TGCAGTGCTCGCCTAGCGGGGGTCACAGATACG.

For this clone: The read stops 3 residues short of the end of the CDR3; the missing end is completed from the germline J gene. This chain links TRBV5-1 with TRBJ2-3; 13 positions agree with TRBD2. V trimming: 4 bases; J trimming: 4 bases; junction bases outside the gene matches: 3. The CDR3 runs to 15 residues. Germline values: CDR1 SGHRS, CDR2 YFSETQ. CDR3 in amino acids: CASSRTSGSPDTQYF. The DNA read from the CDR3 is TGCGCCAGCAGCAGGACTAGCGGGAGCCCAGATACG.

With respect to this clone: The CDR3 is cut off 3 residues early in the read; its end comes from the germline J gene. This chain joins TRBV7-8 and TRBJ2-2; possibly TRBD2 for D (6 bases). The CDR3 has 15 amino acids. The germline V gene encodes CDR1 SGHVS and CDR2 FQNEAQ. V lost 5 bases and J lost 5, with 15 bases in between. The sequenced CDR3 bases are TGTGCCAGCAGCCAAAGGAGGGGAAGGACCGGGGAG. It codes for CASSQRRGRTGE. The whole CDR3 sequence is CASSQRRGRTGELFF.

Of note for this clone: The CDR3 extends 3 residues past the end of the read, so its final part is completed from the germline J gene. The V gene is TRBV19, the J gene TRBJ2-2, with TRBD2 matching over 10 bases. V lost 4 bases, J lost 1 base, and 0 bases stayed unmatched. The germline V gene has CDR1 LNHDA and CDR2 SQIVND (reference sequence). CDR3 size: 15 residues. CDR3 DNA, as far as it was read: TGTGCCAGTAGTAGACTAGCGGGGAACACCGGGGAG. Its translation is CASSRLAGNTGE. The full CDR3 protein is CASSRLAGNTGELFF.

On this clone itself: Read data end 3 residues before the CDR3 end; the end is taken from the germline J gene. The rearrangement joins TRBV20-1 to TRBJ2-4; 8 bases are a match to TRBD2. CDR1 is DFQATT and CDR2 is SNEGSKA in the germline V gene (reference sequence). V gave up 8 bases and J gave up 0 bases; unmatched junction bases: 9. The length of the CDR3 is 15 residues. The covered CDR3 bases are TGCAGTCTTACTAGCGGTTCACTAGCCAAAAACATT. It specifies CSLTSGSLAKNI. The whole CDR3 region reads CSLTSGSLAKNIQYF.

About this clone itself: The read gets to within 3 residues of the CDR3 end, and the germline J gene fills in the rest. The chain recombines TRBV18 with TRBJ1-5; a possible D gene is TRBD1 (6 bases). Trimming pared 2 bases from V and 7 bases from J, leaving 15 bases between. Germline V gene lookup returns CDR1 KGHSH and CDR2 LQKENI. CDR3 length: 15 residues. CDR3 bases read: TGTGCCAGCTCACCAACTGGTTACAGGGCCCAGCCC. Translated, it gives CASSPTGYRAQP. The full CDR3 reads CASSPTGYRAQPQHF. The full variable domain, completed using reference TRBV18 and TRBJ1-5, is NAGVMQNPRHLVRRRGQEARLRCSPMKGHSHVYWYRQLPEEGLKFMVYLQKENIIDESGMPKERFSAEFPKEGPSILRIQQVVRGDSAAYFCASSPTGYRAQPQHFGDGTRLSIL.

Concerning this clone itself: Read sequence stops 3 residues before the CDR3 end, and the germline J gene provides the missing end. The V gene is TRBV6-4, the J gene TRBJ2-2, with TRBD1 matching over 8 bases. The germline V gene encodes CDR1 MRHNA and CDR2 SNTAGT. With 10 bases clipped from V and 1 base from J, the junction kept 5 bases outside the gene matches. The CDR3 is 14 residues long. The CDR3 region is CATRQGKNTGELFF. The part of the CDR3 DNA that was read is TGTGCCACCCGACAGGGGAAGAACACCGGGGAG.

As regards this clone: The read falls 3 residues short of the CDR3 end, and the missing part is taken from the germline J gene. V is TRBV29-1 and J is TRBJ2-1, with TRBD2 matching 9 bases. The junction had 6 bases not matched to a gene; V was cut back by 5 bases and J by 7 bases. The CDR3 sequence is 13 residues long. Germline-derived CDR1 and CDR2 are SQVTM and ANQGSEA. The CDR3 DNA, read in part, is TGCAGCGTTTCGAGGACTAGCGCTAATGAG. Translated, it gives CSVSRTSANE. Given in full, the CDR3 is CSVSRTSANEQFF.

CDR3 sequence reads: CASSLQGAAKNIQYF. Partial CDR3 DNA: TGTGCCAGCAGCTTACAGGGGGCGGCCAAAAACATT. The rearrangement links TRBV11-2 to TRBJ2-4; 8 nucleotides agree with TRBD1. The read ends 3 residues before the CDR3 terminus; that terminus is restored from the germline J gene. Per the germline V gene, CDR1 is SGHAT and CDR2 is FQNNGV. This CDR3 has 15 residues. The junction had 1 base not matched to a gene; V was cut back by 2 bases and J by 1 base.

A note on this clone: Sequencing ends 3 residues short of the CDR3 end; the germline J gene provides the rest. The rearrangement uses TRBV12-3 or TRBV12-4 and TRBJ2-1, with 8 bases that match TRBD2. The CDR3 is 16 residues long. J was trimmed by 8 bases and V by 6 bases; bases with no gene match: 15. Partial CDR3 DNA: TGTGCCAGCAGGTCCACTCTAGCGGGCAGTTTCGATGAG. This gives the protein CASRSTLAGSFDE. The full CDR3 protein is CASRSTLAGSFDEQFF.